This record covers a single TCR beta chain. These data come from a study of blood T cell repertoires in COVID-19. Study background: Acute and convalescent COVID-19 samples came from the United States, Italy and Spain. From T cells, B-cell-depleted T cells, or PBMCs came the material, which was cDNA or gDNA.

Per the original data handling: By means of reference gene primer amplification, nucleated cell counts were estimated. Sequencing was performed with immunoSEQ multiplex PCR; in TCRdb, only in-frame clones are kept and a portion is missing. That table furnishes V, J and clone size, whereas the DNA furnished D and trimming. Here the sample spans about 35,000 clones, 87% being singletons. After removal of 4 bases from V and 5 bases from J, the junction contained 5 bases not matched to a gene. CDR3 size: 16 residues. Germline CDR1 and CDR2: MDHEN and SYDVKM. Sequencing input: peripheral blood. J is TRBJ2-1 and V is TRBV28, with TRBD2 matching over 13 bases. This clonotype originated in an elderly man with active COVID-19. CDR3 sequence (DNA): TGTGCCAGCAGTTCTGCGGGACTAGCGGGAAACAATGAGCAGTTCTTC. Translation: CASSSAGLAGNNEQFF.